This TCR beta chain was sequenced in a study of control samples from healthy donors and cancer patients. Germline-derived CDR1 and CDR2 are MNHEY and SVGAGI. This CDR3 has 12 residues. The V end lost 4 bases, the J end lost 8 bases, and 11 bases lay between the germline ends. TCRdb's copy holds only in-frame clones and misses some; the assay was immunoSEQ multiplex PCR. The table records 120,000 or so clones, about nine tenths of them present only once. The sequencing sample was made of blood. This sequence was found in a woman aged 18-30 years in good health. The chain has TRBV6-5 and TRBJ2-5; no firm D call. The CDR3 loop reads CASSSIDGTQYF. CDR3 sequence (DNA): TGTGCCAGCAGTTCAATCGACGGTACCCAGTACTTC.